This entry concerns a single T cell receptor beta chain. The data stem from a study of T cell changes during pregnancy in multiple sclerosis. Profiling relied on immunoSEQ multiplex PCR, and the TCRdb table lists in-frame clones only, not all of them. The sample holds 49,000 or so clones, around 92% seen once. Trimming removed 0 bases at V and 6 bases at J, with 12 bases between. The germline CDR1 and CDR2 sequences are SGDLS and YYNGEE. The CDR3 is 14 amino acids. The chain is built from TRBV9 and TRBJ1-2, with D unresolved. The input for sequencing was peripheral blood, taken in the third trimester of pregnancy. The TCR was taken from a female donor with multiple sclerosis, enrolled in a pregnancy study. CDR3 amino acids: CASSVAGGSDGYTF. For the CDR3, the DNA is TGTGCCAGCAGCGTAGCCGGAGGGTCCGATGGCTACACCTTC.